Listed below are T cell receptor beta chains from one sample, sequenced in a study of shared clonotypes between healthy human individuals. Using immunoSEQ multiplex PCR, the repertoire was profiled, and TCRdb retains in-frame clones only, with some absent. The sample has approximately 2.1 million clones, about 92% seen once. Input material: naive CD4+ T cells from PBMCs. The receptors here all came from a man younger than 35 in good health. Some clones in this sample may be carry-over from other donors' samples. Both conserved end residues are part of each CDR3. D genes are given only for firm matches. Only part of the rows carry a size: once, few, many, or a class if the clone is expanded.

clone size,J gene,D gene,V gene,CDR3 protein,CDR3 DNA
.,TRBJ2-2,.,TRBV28,CASSLMRELFF,TGTGCCAGCAGTTTAATGCGGGAGCTGTTTTTT
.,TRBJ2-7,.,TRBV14,CASSQEWGYEQYF,TGTGCCAGCAGCCAAGAGTGGGGGTACGAGCAGTACTTC
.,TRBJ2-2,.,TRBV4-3,CASSQGGRTNTGELFF,TGCGCCAGCAGCCAAGGCGGGCGGACGAACACCGGGGAGCTGTTTTTT
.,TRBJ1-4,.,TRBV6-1,CASSEHPRGEKLFF,TGTGCCAGCAGTGAGCACCCGAGGGGTGAAAAACTGTTTTTT
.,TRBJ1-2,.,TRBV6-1,CACRGGYVGYTF,TGTGCCTGTCGGGGGGGCTATGTCGGCTACACCTTC
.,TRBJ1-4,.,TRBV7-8,CASSPRAWAAPEGEKLFF,TGTGCCAGCAGCCCCCGGGCTTGGGCCGCCCCGGAGGGGGAAAAACTGTTTTTT
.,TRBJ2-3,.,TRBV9,CASSASESRADTQYF,TGTGCCAGCAGCGCAAGCGAGTCTAGGGCCGATACGCAGTATTTT
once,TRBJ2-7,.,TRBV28,CASSAPGLGATEQYF,TGTGCCAGCAGCGCCCCGGGACTCGGCGCCACCGAGCAGTACTTC
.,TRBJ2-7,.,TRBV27,CASRQVSSAGSYEQYF,TGTGCCAGCAGGCAGGTTTCTAGCGCGGGCTCCTACGAGCAGTACTTC
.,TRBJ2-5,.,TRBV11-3,CASSSNQETQYF,TGTGCCAGCAGTAGCAACCAAGAGACCCAGTACTTC
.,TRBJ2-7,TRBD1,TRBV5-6,CASSLGLWTGGDEQYF,TGTGCCAGCAGCTTGGGCCTTTGGACAGGGGGCGACGAGCAGTACTTC
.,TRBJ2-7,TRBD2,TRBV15,CATSGGTPGLAGFESYEQYF,TGTGCCACCAGCGGGGGGACTCCGGGACTAGCGGGATTTGAGTCCTACGAGCAGTACTTC
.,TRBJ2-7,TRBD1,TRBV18,CASSPLTGPEQYF,TGTGCCAGCTCACCCCTGACAGGGCCCGAGCAGTACTTC
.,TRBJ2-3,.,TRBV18,CASSPPTRTYTDTQYF,TGTGCCAGCTCACCACCTACGCGGACTTACACAGATACGCAGTATTTT
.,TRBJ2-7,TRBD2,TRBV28,CATRSGSLDEQYF,TGTGCCACCCGTAGCGGGAGTCTCGACGAGCAGTACTTC
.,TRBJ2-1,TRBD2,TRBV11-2,CASRSSGSYNEQFF,TGTGCCAGCAGGTCTAGCGGGAGTTACAATGAGCAGTTCTTC
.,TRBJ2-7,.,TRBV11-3,CASSLGDRRYPSYEQYF,TGTGCCAGCAGCTTAGGCGACCGGAGATACCCCTCCTACGAGCAGTACTTC
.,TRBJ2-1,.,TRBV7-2,CASSSDQSSYNEQFF,TGTGCCAGCAGCTCAGACCAGAGCTCCTACAATGAGCAGTTCTTC
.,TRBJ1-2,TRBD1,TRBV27,CASSFSTGDGYTF,TGTGCCAGCAGTTTTTCGACAGGGGATGGCTACACCTTC
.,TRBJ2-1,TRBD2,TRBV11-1,CASSLGRLAVNEQFF,TGTGCCAGCAGCTTAGGGAGACTAGCGGTGAATGAGCAGTTCTTC
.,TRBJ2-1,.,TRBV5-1,CASSLTPGAPNEQFF,TGCGCCAGCAGCCTCACTCCGGGGGCCCCCAATGAGCAGTTCTTC
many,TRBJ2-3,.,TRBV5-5,CASSLGQGVWLSTDTQYF,TGTGCCAGCAGCTTGGGGCAGGGAGTATGGCTGAGCACAGATACGCAGTATTTT
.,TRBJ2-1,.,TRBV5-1,CASSLLRDASSYNEQFF,TGCGCCAGCAGCTTACTCCGGGACGCAAGCTCCTACAATGAGCAGTTCTTC
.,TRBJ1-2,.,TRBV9,CASSRDKGNYGYTF,TGTGCCAGCAGCAGGGACAAGGGTAACTATGGCTACACCTTC
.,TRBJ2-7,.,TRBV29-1,CSVEVRRFPRVEQYF,TGCAGCGTTGAAGTGAGGAGGTTCCCCAGGGTCGAGCAGTACTTC
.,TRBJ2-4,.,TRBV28,CASSLLREGEAKNIQYF,TGTGCCAGCAGTTTATTGAGGGAGGGGGAAGCCAAAAACATTCAGTACTTC
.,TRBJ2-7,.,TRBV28,CASSLMGVEHEQYF,TGTGCCAGCAGTTTAATGGGGGTAGAGCACGAGCAGTACTTC
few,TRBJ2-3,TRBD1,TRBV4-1,CASSQGTGGTDTQYF,TGCGCCAGCAGCCAAGGGACAGGGGGCACAGATACGCAGTATTTT
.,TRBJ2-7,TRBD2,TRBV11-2,CASSLGLAGSTYEQYF,TGTGCCAGCAGCTTAGGGCTAGCGGGATCTACCTACGAGCAGTACTTC
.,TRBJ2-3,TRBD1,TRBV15,CATRPRQGRTDTQYF,TGTGCCACACGGCCCCGACAGGGCAGGACAGATACGCAGTATTTT
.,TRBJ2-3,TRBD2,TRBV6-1,CASSKSGGSTDTQYF,TGTGCCAGCAGTAAAAGCGGGGGAAGCACAGATACGCAGTATTTT
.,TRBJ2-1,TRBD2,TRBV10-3,CAISETTGTSGEQFF,TGTGCCATCAGTGAGACCACCGGGACTAGCGGCGAGCAGTTCTTC
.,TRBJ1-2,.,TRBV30,CAWSRRGTVAYGYTF,TGTGCCTGGAGCCGTAGGGGGACGGTCGCTTATGGCTACACCTTC
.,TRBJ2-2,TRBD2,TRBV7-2,CASSPRTSGYSGELFF,TGTGCCAGCAGCCCGCGGACTAGCGGGTATAGCGGGGAGCTGTTTTTT
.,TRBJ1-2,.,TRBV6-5,CASTKASNYGYTF,TGTGCCAGCACTAAAGCCTCTAACTATGGCTACACCTTC
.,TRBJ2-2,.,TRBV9,CASSATLGTPRPGELFF,TGTGCCAGCAGCGCCACCCTCGGGACCCCGCGGCCCGGGGAGCTGTTTTTT
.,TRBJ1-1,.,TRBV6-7,CASSDSRQQGTNTEAFF,TGTGCCAGCAGTGACTCCCGGCAACAGGGAACGAACACTGAAGCTTTCTTT
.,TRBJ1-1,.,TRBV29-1,CSVGGLRRGAMNTEAFF,TGCAGCGTTGGTGGCTTACGTAGGGGCGCCATGAACACTGAAGCTTTCTTT
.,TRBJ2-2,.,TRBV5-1,CASSYYPPTGGGSGELFF,TGCGCCAGCAGCTACTATCCACCAACGGGGGGCGGGTCCGGGGAGCTGTTTTTT
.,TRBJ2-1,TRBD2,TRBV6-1,CASRETRTSGRNEQFF,TGTGCCAGCAGGGAAACCCGGACTAGCGGGAGAAATGAGCAGTTCTTC
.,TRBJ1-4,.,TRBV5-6,CASSLMQTNEKLFF,TGTGCCAGCAGCTTGATGCAAACTAATGAAAAACTGTTTTTT
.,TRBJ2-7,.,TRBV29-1,CSVELRYEQYF,TGCAGCGTTGAACTTCGCTACGAGCAGTACTTC
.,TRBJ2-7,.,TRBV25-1,CASSEVAGAYEQYF,TGTGCCAGCAGTGAAGTAGCCGGGGCCTACGAGCAGTACTTC
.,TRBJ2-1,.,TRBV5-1,CASSLADYNEQFF,TGCGCCAGCAGCTTAGCAGACTACAATGAGCAGTTCTTC
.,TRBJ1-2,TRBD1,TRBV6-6,CASSYGTGTPYTF,TGTGCCAGCAGTTACGGGACAGGGACCCCGTACACCTTC
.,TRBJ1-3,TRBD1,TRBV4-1,CASSQATGVDTIYF,TGCGCCAGCAGCCAGGCCACAGGGGTGGACACCATATATTTT
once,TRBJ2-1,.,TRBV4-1,CASSQDAGRTTYNEQFF,TGCGCCAGCAGCCAAGATGCTGGACGGACAACCTACAATGAGCAGTTCTTC
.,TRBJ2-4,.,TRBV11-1,CASTHSDGGPPNIQYF,TGTGCCAGCACGCACTCAGACGGAGGGCCACCGAACATTCAGTACTTC
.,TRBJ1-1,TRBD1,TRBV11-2,CASSLVWQGAPFF,TGTGCCAGCAGCTTAGTCTGGCAGGGGGCCCCTTTCTTT
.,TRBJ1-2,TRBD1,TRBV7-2,CASSLGGTGANYGYTF,TGTGCCAGCAGCTTAGGAGGGACAGGGGCCAACTATGGCTACACCTTC
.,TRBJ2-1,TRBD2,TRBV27,CASKRAGDSYNEQFF,TGTGCCAGCAAACGAGCGGGAGATTCCTACAATGAGCAGTTCTTC
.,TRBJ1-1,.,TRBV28,CASSLIFQGAFF,TGTGCCAGCAGTTTAATCTTCCAGGGAGCTTTCTTT
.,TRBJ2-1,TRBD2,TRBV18,CASSPIFGTSASNEQFF,TGTGCCAGCTCACCAATCTTCGGGACTAGCGCGAGCAATGAGCAGTTCTTC
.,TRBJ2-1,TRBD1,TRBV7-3,CASSRDRSEQFF,TGTGCCAGCAGCCGGGACAGAAGTGAGCAGTTCTTC
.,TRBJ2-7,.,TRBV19,CATTKRWGSNYEQYF,TGTGCCACAACAAAGAGGTGGGGATCGAACTACGAGCAGTACTTC